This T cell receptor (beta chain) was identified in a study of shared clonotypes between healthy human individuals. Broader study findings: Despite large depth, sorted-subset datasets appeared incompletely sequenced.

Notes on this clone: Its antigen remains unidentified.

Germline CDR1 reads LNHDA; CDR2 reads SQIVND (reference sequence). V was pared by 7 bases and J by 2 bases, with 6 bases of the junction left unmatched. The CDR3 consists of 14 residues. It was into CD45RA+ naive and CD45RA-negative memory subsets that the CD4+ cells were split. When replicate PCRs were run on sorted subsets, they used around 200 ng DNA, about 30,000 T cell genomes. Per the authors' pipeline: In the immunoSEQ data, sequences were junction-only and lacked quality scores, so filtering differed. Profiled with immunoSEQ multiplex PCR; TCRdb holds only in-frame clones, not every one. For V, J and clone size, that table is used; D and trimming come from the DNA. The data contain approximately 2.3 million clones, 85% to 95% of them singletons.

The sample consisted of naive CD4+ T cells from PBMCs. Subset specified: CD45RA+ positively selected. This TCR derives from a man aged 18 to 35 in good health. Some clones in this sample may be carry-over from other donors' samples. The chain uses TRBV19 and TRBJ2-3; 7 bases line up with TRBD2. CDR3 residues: CASKGGRYTDTQYF. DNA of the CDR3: TGTGCCAGTAAGGGCGGGAGATACACAGATACGCAGTATTTT.